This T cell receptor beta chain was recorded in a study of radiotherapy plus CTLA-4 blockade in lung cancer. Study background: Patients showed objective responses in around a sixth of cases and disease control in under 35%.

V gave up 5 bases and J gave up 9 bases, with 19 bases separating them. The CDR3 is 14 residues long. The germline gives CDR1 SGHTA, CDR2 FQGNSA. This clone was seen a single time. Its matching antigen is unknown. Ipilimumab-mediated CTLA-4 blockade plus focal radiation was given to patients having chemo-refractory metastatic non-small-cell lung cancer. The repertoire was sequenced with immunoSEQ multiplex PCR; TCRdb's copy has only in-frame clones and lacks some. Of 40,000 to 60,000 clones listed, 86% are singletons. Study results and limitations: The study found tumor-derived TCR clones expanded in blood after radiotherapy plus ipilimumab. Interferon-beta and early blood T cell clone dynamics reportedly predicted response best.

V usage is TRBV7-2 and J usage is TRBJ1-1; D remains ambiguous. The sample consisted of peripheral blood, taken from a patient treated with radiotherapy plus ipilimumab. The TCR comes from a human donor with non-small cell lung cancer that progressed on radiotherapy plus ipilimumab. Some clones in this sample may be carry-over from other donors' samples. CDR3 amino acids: CASSDRGNPSQAFF. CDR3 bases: TGTGCCAGCAGCGATCGCGGGAACCCGTCACAAGCTTTCTTT.